Listed here are 19 T cell receptor beta chains from one sample, sequenced in a study of blood T cell repertoires in COVID-19. TCRdb's copy holds only in-frame clones and misses some; the assay was immunoSEQ multiplex PCR. In the table there are 80,000 to 100,000 clones, more than 60% of which are singletons. The sample comprised peripheral blood. Every receptor here comes from a human donor in a cohort sampled during active COVID-19.

This sequence joins TRBV6-5 and TRBJ1-4; 8 bases align to TRBD1. CDR3 size: 14 residues. CDR1 and CDR2 (germline): MNHEY, SVGAGI. J gave up 2 bases and V 10 bases, and 6 bases lay outside the gene matches. The CDR3 nucleotides are TGTGCCACCGACAGGGGAAGCACTAATGAAAAACTGTTTTTT. This encodes CATDRGSTNEKLFF.

CDR3 sequence: CASRSGTETYEQYF. The DNA for the CDR3 is TGCGCCAGCAGATCCGGGACAGAGACCTACGAGCAGTACTTC. The chain combines TRBV5-1 with TRBJ2-7; 7 bases map to TRBD1. CDR1 is SGHRS and CDR2 is YFSETQ in the germline V gene. The V gene end was trimmed by 5 bases and the J gene end by 2 bases; junction bases not matched to a gene: 7. CDR3 size: 14 residues.

The rearrangement uses TRBV5-1 and TRBJ2-7, with 7 bases aligning to TRBD1. CDR1 and CDR2 (germline): SGHRS, YFSETQ. V gave up 5 bases and J gave up 2 bases; unmatched junction bases: 7. This CDR3 comprises 14 residues. The CDR3 coding sequence is TGCGCCAGCAGAACCGGGACAGCTACCTACGAGCAGTACTTC. This gives the protein CASRTGTATYEQYF.

The V and J genes are TRBV7-9 and TRBJ2-1, with D perhaps matching TRBD1 (6 bases). Trimming left V 2 bases short and J 0 bases short, with 14 bases between. Germline CDR1 and CDR2: SEHNR and FQNEAQ (reference sequence). This CDR3 is 17 amino acids long. In nucleotides, the CDR3 is TGTGCCAGCAGCTTACTCGGACAGCCTAGCTCCTACAATGAGCAGTTCTTC. Its translation: CASSLLGQPSSYNEQFF.

V usage is TRBV7-9 and J usage is TRBJ2-1; D perhaps matches TRBD1 (5 bases). V lost 5 bases, J lost 2 bases, and 16 bases lay in between. This CDR3 comprises 16 residues. Looked up from germline, CDR1 is SEHNR and CDR2 is FQNEAQ (reference sequence). CDR3 in DNA: TGTGCCAGCAGCCCGGTTTTGCAGGGAACCTACAATGAGCAGTTCTTC. This sequence encodes CASSPVLQGTYNEQFF.

This clone has only a few counts. The gene calls are TRBV5-1 and TRBJ2-7; TRBD2 matches 10 bases. The V segment lost 4 bases and the J segment 3 bases; nucleotides outside the gene matches: 1. The germline V gene encodes CDR1 SGHRS and CDR2 YFSETQ. The CDR3 runs to 13 residues. CDR3 nucleotide sequence: TGCGCCAGCAGCGTAGCGGGGGGCTACGAGCAGTACTTC. Protein product: CASSVAGGYEQYF.

This chain joins TRBV5-1 and TRBJ2-3, with D maybe TRBD1 (5 bases). The V end was cut by 1 base, the J end by 4 bases, with 13 bases between. The CDR3 spans 15 residues. CDR1 and CDR2 from the germline V gene are SGHRS and YFSETQ. The CDR3: CASSLTPGLADTQYF. CDR3 coding DNA: TGCGCCAGCAGCTTGACCCCAGGGTTGGCAGATACGCAGTATTTT.

CDR3 in amino acids: CAISESEKAYNEQFF. The CDR3 region has the DNA TGTGCCATCAGTGAGTCGGAGAAAGCTTACAATGAGCAGTTCTTC. The rearrangement joins TRBV10-3 to TRBJ2-1; D not resolved. The CDR3 extends over 15 amino acids. Trimming left V 0 bases short and J 4 bases short, with 10 bases between. CDR1 ENHRY and CDR2 SYGVKD come from the germline V gene.

The rearrangement uses TRBV5-1 and TRBJ2-1, with TRBD2 identical over 11 bases. V shed 3 bases and J 1 base; nucleotides not matched to a gene: 6. Germline V gene lookup returns CDR1 SGHRS and CDR2 YFSETQ. The CDR3 has 17 amino acids. CDR3 in DNA: TGCGCCAGCAGCTCCTACTTAGCGGGAGGGTCCTACAATGAGCAGTTCTTC. It yields the protein CASSSYLAGGSYNEQFF.

This chain uses TRBV27 with TRBJ2-3; 7 nucleotides line up with TRBD2. Germline lookup yields CDR1 MNHEY and CDR2 SMNVEV (reference sequence). The CDR3 is made up of 16 amino acids. Unmatched junction bases numbered 13, after V lost 6 bases and J lost 4 bases. CDR3 loop: CASRPKLARIADTQYF. The CDR3 DNA sequence: TGTGCCAGCAGACCCAAACTAGCGCGGATCGCAGATACGCAGTATTTT.

This chain uses TRBV7-8 with TRBJ2-3, with D possibly matching TRBD1 (6 bases). This CDR3 spans 14 amino acids. V was trimmed by 5 bases and J by 3 bases, leaving 12 bases between them. Germline CDR1 is SGHVS and CDR2 is FQNEAQ. The CDR3 DNA is TGTGCCAGCAGCCGTATACAGGGTACAGATACGCAGTATTTT. Encoded protein: CASSRIQGTDTQYF.

The genes are TRBV3-1 (or the pseudogene TRBV3-2) and TRBJ2-6; 8 nucleotides match TRBD1. V was pared by 4 bases and J by 0 bases, with 8 bases of the junction left unmatched. Looked up from germline, CDR1 is LGHDT and CDR2 is YNNKEL (reference sequence). The CDR3 runs to 18 residues. The CDR3 here is CASSRFRTGSSGANVLTF. The DNA of the CDR3 is TGTGCCAGCAGCCGATTTAGGACAGGGAGCTCTGGGGCCAACGTCCTGACTTTC.

This clone has only one observation. The J gene is TRBJ2-3, the V gene TRBV10-3; TRBD1 aligns across 7 bases. The junction had 5 bases not matched to a gene; V was cut back by 3 bases and J by 2 bases. This CDR3 region has 15 residues. The germline V gene encodes CDR1 ENHRY and CDR2 SYGVKD. CDR3 amino acids: CAISDSGGTTDTQYF. CDR3 sequence (DNA): TGTGCCATCAGTGACTCAGGGGGTACCACAGATACGCAGTATTTT.

The gene calls are TRBV18 and TRBJ1-1; 8 bases are shared with TRBD1. In germline, CDR1 is KGHSH, CDR2 LQKENI. The CDR3 is 15 amino acids. The trim removed 1 base at V and 4 bases at J, leaving 5 bases unmatched. CDR3 sequence reads: CASSPLGQGATEAFF. CDR3 bases: TGTGCCAGCTCACCACTTGGGCAGGGGGCCACTGAAGCTTTCTTT.

The chain combines TRBV19 with TRBJ1-1; D gene ambiguous. Trimming took 5 bases from V and 0 from J, leaving 7 bases between them. The CDR3 runs 13 residues. The V gene's germline CDR1 is LNHDA and CDR2 SQIVND (reference sequence). The CDR3 is CASSGAVNTEAFF. For the CDR3, the DNA is TGTGCCAGTAGTGGTGCGGTGAACACTGAAGCTTTCTTT.

The chain employs TRBV7-9 and TRBJ2-7; D is unclear. Trimming cost V 1 base and J 6 bases, with 13 bases left between them. The germline CDR1 and CDR2 sequences are SEHNR and FQNEAQ (reference sequence). The CDR3 sequence is 14 residues long. The CDR3 sequence is CASSLGFFGGEQYF. The CDR3 nucleotides are TGTGCCAGCAGCTTAGGCTTCTTTGGCGGCGAGCAGTACTTC.

Only one count was recorded for this clone. The chain employs TRBV10-1 and TRBJ2-1, with 8 nucleotides matching TRBD2. There are 13 residues in the CDR3. Germline loops: CDR1 WNHNN, CDR2 SYGVQD (reference sequence). V dropped 7 bases and J dropped 5; count of bases not matched to a gene: 4. CDR3 residues: CASIPGGDNEQFF. The DNA for the CDR3 is TGCGCCAGCATTCCCGGGGGGGACAATGAGCAGTTCTTC.

In DNA form, the CDR3 reads TGTGCCAGCAGCGCCCGAACCCAGGGTCCGGCTTTCTTT. Translation gives CASSARTQGPAFF. The chain carries TRBV5-4 and TRBJ1-1; a weak D match, TRBD1 (5 bases). The CDR3 length is 13 residues. Trimming stripped 4 bases from V and 11 bases from J, with 18 bases between. CDR1 SGHNT and CDR2 YYREEE come from the germline V gene (reference sequence).

In its sample, this clone was seen once. The chain links TRBV24-1 to TRBJ2-7; maybe TRBD1 (5 bases). Germline V gene lookup returns CDR1 KGHDR and CDR2 SFDVKD. Trimming removed 5 bases at V and 0 bases at J, with 10 bases between. The CDR3 contains 14 residues. CDR3: CATSANRFSYEQYV. The CDR3 bases are TGTGCCACCAGTGCTAACAGGTTCTCCTACGAGCAGTACGTC.